This TCR beta chain stems from a study of T cells after yellow fever vaccination. Regarding the study as a whole: A minor fraction of clonotypes spanned both CD4 and CD8 compartments. Contaminants from the bulk population, in the form of abundant clonotypes, could be found in FACS-sorted repertoires.

The CDR3 contains 15 residues. The V gene's germline CDR1 is SGHRS and CDR2 YFSETQ. The junction had 5 bases not matched to a gene; V was cut back by 4 bases and J by 4 bases. In this sample, this clonotype turned up many times. What it binds is not known. Each CDR3 protein gets one entry after TCRdb re-called the 5' RACE reads with MiXCR. This sample has 150,000 to 200,000 distinct CDR3 sequences, with about 6% found just once. The receptor was isolated from a man between 18 and 29 years old who received the YFV17D yellow fever vaccine. J is TRBJ2-2 and V is TRBV5-1, with TRBD1 identical over 9 bases. Sequenced here: CD4+ T cells sorted from PBMCs, sampled on the day of the first yellow fever vaccination. This CDR3 reads CASSLGDRVTGELFF. In DNA form, the CDR3 reads TGCGCCAGCAGCCTCGGGGACAGGGTCACCGGGGAGCTGTTTTTT.